This T cell receptor beta chain was captured in a study of blood T cell repertoires in COVID-19. Study background: Italy, Spain and the United States were the sources of the convalescent and acute COVID-19 samples.

The protocol was immunoSEQ multiplex PCR, while the TCRdb copy is restricted to in-frame clones and leaves out a portion. Found here are 98,000 or so clones, around four fifths of them singletons; the top ten hold approximately 26%. This clone was counted a single time. The ends were cut back, 3 bases at V and 0 bases at J, with 12 bases in the middle. CDR3 length: 15 residues. CDR1 is KGHSH, CDR2 LQKENI, per germline. V gene TRBV18 combines with J gene TRBJ2-7; no firm D call. The sample consisted of peripheral blood. The receptor was derived from a man in his sixties with acute or convalescent COVID-19. CDR3 sequence reads: CASSPRAGASYEQYF. The CDR3 nucleotides are TGTGCCAGCTCACCTCGCGCTGGAGCCTCCTACGAGCAGTACTTC.